Listed here are 9 T cell receptor beta chains from one sample, sequenced in a study of OX40 agonist ivuxolimab in advanced cancers. Profiling relied on immunoSEQ multiplex PCR, and the TCRdb table lists in-frame clones only, not all of them. The data contain about 76,000 clones, roughly 85% of them singletons. This sample comprised CD4+ or CD8+ T cells sorted from blood, obtained in a trial of the OX40 agonist ivuxolimab. The origin of the receptors is an adult with an advanced solid tumor such as melanoma, head and neck, liver or kidney cancer.

The chain links TRBV5-4 to TRBJ2-3, with TRBD2 as a possible D gene (6 bases). The CDR3 is 15 residues long. From germline, CDR1 is SGHNT and CDR2 YYREEE (reference sequence). V was cut by 4 bases and J by 1 base, with 13 bases left in between. In DNA, the CDR3 is TGTGCCAGCAGCCCCGAAGCGGGCGGCACAGATACGCAGTATTTT. This gives the protein CASSPEAGGTDTQYF.

This sequence joins TRBV5-4 and TRBJ2-3, with 8 bases matching TRBD1. The V and J ends lost 3 bases and 3 bases, in that order; junction bases with no gene match: 3. The germline V gene has CDR1 SGHNT and CDR2 YYREEE (reference sequence). The CDR3 extends over 14 amino acids. DNA of the CDR3: TGTGCCAGCAGCTCTACAGGGGGGACAGATACGCAGTATTTT. This sequence encodes CASSSTGGTDTQYF.

To note about this clone: The sample contains more than one DNA sequence encoding this CDR3. The chain recombines TRBV5-1 with TRBJ1-6, with TRBD1 matching 8 bases. The CDR3 contains 14 residues. Per the germline V gene, CDR1 is SGHRS and CDR2 is YFSETQ. The V segment lost 0 bases and the J segment 10 bases; nucleotides outside the gene matches: 3. The CDR3 nucleotides are TGCGCCAGCAGCTTGGGACAGGGGAACTCACCCCTCCACTTT. It is translated as CASSLGQGNSPLHF.

The CDR3 reads CASSVGGSGNSYEQYF. The CDR3 DNA is TGTGCCAGCAGCGTAGGCGGCAGCGGAAACTCCTACGAGCAGTACTTC. V gene TRBV9 combines with J gene TRBJ2-5; a possible D gene is TRBD2 (5 bases). With the DNA end fitting TRBJ2-7 better, the J assignment may be wrong. The CDR3 sequence is 16 residues long. Germline V gives CDR1 SGDLS, CDR2 YYNGEE.

The gene calls are TRBV10-3 and TRBJ2-1; D gene uncertain. Trimming removed 7 bases from V and 5 bases from J, with 12 bases in between. Germline loops: CDR1 ENHRY, CDR2 SYGVKD. This CDR3 has 13 residues. CDR3 amino acids: CAITPDPNNEQFF. Written as DNA, the CDR3 is TGTGCCATCACCCCAGACCCAAACAATGAGCAGTTCTTC.

This chain links TRBV6-5 with TRBJ2-3, with no clear D. From germline, CDR1 is MNHEY and CDR2 SVGAGI. The CDR3 totals 16 residues. Trimming removed 0 bases at V and 4 bases at J, with 14 bases between. CDR3 sequence reads: CASSYSSGRMADTQYF. CDR3 DNA: TGTGCCAGCAGTTACTCTTCTGGCCGTATGGCAGATACGCAGTATTTT.

This clone was observed a few times. The chain carries TRBV7-2 and TRBJ2-7; D call uncertain. The V end was cut by 5 bases, the J end by 4 bases, with 6 bases between. CDR3 length: 11 amino acids. Germline V gene sequence: CDR1 SGHTA, CDR2 FQGNSA. CDR3 in amino acids: CASSRLYEQYF. For the CDR3, the DNA is TGTGCCAGCAGCAGGTTGTACGAGCAGTACTTC.

V usage is TRBV5-1 and J usage is TRBJ1-6, with 9 positions matching TRBD1. The germline V gene encodes CDR1 SGHRS and CDR2 YFSETQ. V lost 5 bases, J lost 10 bases, and 10 bases stayed unmatched. This CDR3 has 15 amino acids. As DNA, the CDR3 is TGCGCCAGCAGACCTCCGGGACAGGGAGGATCACCCCTCCACTTT. Amino acid sequence: CASRPPGQGGSPLHF.

The gene calls are TRBV12-5 and TRBJ2-2; a weak D match, TRBD1 (6 bases). The germline gives CDR1 LGHNT, CDR2 FRNRAP. The CDR3 consists of 16 residues. The V and J ends lost 0 bases and 7 bases respectively, with 15 bases between them. The CDR3: CASGLVQGDVSGELFF. As DNA, the CDR3 is TGTGCTAGTGGTTTGGTACAGGGAGATGTCAGCGGGGAGCTGTTTTTT.